This record concerns one TCR beta chain sequence. Its antigen is not known. Assay execution took place at the deep level. Clones were sequenced by immunoSEQ multiplex PCR, and TCRdb holds only the in-frame ones, with some missing. The data hold about 1.5 million clones, with 95% to 99% observed a single time. CDR3 size: 18 residues. The V gene's germline CDR1 is MGHRA and CDR2 YSYEKL. V lost 1 base, J lost 3 bases, and 18 bases lay in between. The data originate from a study of shared clonotypes between healthy human individuals. Overall study results and limits: The donor pool, a small one, limited the genetic and exposure-history diversity represented. Among a handful of donors, about 4.6% of naive CD4 clonotypes were found in common.

Material: naive CD4+ T cells sorted from blood. Subset specified: CD45RA+ positively selected. The TCR sequence derives from a man aged 30-40 years in good health. The rearrangement uses TRBV4-1 and TRBJ2-2; tentative D call: TRBD1 (6 bases). This CDR3 is CASSQGGTLVSDTGELFF. DNA for the CDR3: TGCGCCAGCAGCCAAGGAGGGACACTAGTAAGCGACACCGGGGAGCTGTTTTTT.